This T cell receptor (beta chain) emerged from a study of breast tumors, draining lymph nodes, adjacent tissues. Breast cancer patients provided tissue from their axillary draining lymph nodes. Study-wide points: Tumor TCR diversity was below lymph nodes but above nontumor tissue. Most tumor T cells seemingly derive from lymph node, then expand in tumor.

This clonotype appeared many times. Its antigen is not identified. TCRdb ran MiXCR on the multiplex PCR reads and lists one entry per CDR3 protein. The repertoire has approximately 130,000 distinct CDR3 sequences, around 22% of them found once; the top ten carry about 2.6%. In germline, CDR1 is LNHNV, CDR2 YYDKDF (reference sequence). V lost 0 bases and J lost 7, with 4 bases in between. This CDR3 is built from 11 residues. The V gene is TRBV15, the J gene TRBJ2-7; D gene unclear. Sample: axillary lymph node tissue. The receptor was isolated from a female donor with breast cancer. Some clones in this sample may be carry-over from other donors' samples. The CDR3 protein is CATSREGEQYF. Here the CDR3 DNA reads TGTGCCACCAGCAGAGAGGGGGAGCAGTACTTC.